This entry features one T cell receptor beta chain sequence. Antigen specificity is unknown. V shed 4 bases and J 6 bases; nucleotides not matched to a gene: 7. This CDR3 region has 14 residues. Germline CDR1 is SEHNR and CDR2 is FQNEAQ (reference sequence). The sample belongs to a study of shared clonotypes between healthy human individuals. Turning to the study itself: The study enrolled two women and a few men aged 18 to 49. Per donor, three plates held CD4 naive cells, three held CD4 memory, two held CD8 naive and one held CD8 memory.

Broader study findings: Lower generation probabilities were found for non-shared clonotypes than for those shared by all four donors.

The table came from immunoSEQ multiplex PCR; TCRdb's copy has only in-frame clones and leaves some out. This sample yields a few million clones, of which roughly 92% are seen a single time; around 0.4% belongs to the top ten. The clonotype originates from a man aged 18 to 30 in good health. Some clones in this sample may be carry-over from other donors' samples. The V gene is TRBV7-9, the J gene TRBJ2-7; 9 bases match TRBD1. What was sequenced was naive CD4+ T cells from PBMCs. Subset noted: CD45RA+ positively selected. CDR3 loop: CASSSTGTGLEQYF. The DNA for the CDR3 is TGTGCCAGCAGCTCTACCGGGACAGGGCTCGAGCAGTACTTC. The full variable domain, its missing parts supplied by reference TRBV7-9 and TRBJ2-7, is DTGVSQNPRHKITKRGQNVTFRCDPISEHNRLYWYRQTLGQGPEFLTYFQNEAQLEKSRLLSDRFSAERPKGSFSTLEIQRTEQGDSAMYLCASSSTGTGLEQYFGPGTRLTVT.